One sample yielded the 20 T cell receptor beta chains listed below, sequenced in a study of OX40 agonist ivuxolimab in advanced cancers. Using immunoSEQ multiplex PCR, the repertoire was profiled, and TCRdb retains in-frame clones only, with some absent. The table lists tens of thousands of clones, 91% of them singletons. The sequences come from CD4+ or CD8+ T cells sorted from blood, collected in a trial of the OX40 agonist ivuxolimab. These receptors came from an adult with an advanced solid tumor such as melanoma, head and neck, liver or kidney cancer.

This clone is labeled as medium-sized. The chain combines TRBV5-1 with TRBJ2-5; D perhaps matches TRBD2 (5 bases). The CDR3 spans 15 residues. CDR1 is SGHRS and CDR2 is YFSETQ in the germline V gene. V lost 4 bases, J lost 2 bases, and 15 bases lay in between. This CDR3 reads CASSDSGNQQETQYF. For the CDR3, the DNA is TGCGCCAGCAGCGACTCCGGGAATCAACAAGAGACCCAGTACTTC.

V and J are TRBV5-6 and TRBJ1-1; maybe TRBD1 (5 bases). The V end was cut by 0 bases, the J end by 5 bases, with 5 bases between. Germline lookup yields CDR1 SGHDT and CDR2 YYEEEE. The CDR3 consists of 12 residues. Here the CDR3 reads CASSLEGTEAFF. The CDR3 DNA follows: TGTGCCAGCAGCTTGGAGGGGACTGAAGCTTTCTTT.

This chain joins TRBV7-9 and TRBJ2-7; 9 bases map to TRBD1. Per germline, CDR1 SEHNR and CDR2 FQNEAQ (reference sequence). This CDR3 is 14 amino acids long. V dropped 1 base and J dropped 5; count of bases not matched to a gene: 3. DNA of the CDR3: TGTGCCAGCAGCTTAGTGGACAGGGGTAACGAGCAGTACTTC. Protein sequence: CASSLVDRGNEQYF.

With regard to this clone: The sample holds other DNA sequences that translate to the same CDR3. In nucleotides, the CDR3 is TGCGCCAGCAGCCAAGCGGACGACAGGAGGTACGAGCAGTACTTC. Translation: CASSQADDRRYEQYF. The chain uses TRBV4-1 and TRBJ2-7; D may be TRBD1 (6 bases). Germline V gene sequence: CDR1 MGHRA, CDR2 YSYEKL. This CDR3 is built from 15 residues. V lost 1 base and J 4 bases, leaving 14 bases between the germline ends.

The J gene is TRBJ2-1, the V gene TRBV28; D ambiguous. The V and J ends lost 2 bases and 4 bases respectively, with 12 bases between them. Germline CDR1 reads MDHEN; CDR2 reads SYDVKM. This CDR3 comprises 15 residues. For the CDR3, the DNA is TGTGCCAGCAGTTTAAGACTTGCGACATACAATGAGCAGTTCTTC. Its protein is CASSLRLATYNEQFF.

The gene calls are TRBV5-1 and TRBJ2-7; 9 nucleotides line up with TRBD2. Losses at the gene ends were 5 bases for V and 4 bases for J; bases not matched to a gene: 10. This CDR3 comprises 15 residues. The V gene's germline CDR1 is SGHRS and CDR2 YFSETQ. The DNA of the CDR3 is TGCGCCAGCAGTCAGGCAGCGGGAGGAGGTTACGAGCAGTACTTC. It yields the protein CASSQAAGGGYEQYF.

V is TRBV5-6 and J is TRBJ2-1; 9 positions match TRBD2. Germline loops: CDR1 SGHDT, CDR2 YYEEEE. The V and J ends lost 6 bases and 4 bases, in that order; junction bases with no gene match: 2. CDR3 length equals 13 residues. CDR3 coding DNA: TGTGCCAGCAACAGCGGGGGGTACAATGAGCAGTTCTTC. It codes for CASNSGGYNEQFF.

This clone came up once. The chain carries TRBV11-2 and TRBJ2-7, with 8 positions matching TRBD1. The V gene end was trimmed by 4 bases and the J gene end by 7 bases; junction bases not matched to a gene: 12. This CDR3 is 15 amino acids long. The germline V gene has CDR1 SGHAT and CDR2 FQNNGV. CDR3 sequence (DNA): TGTGCCAGCAGCTCCAAAAGACAGGGGCCCGAAGAGCAGTACTTC. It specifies CASSSKRQGPEEQYF. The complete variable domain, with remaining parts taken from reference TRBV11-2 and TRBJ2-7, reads EAGVAQSPRYKIIEKRQSVAFWCNPISGHATLYWYQQILGQGPKLLIQFQNNGVVDDSQLPKDRFSAERLKGVDSTLKIQPAKLEDSAVYLCASSSKRQGPEEQYFGPGTRLTVT.

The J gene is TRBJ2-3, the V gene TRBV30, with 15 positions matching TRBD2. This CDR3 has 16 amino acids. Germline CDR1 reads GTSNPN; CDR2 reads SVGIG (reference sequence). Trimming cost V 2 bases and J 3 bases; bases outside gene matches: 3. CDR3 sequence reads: CAWSTGTSGRTDTQYF. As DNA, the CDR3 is TGTGCCTGGAGTACCGGGACTAGCGGGAGGACAGATACGCAGTATTTT.

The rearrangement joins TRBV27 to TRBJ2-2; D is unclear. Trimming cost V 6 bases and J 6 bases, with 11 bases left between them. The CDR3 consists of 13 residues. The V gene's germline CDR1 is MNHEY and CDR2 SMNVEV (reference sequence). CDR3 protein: CASRDSGAGELFF. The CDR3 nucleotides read TGTGCCAGCAGAGACTCGGGTGCCGGGGAGCTGTTTTTT.

Here the CDR3 reads CASSQDTYNEQFF. The CDR3 DNA is TGCGCCAGCAGCCAAGACACTTACAATGAGCAGTTCTTC. V is TRBV4-3 and J is TRBJ2-1; D ambiguous. This CDR3 comprises 13 residues. Trimming left V 0 bases short and J 4 bases short, with 4 bases between. CDR1 and CDR2 from the germline V gene are LGHNA and YSLEER.

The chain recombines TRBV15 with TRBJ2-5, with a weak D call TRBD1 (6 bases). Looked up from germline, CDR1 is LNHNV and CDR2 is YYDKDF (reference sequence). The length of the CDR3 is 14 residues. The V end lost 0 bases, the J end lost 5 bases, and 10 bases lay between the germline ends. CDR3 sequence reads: CATSREGAAETQYF. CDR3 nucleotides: TGTGCCACCAGCAGAGAGGGGGCCGCGGAGACCCAGTACTTC.

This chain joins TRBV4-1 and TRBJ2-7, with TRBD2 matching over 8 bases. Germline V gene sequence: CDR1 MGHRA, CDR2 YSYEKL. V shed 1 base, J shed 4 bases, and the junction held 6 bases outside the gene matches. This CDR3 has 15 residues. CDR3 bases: TGCGCCAGCAGCCAAGCCTCGGGAGGGCAGTACGAGCAGTACTTC. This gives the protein CASSQASGGQYEQYF.

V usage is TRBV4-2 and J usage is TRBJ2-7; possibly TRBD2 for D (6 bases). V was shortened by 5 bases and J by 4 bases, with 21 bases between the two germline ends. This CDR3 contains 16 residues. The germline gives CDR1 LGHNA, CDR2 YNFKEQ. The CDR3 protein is CASSMDPSGGIYEQYF. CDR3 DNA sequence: TGTGCCAGCAGCATGGACCCAAGCGGAGGGATATACGAGCAGTACTTC.

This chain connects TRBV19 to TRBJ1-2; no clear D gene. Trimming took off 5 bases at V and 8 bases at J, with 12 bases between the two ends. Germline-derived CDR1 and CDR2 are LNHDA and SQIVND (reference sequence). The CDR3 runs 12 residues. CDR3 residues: CASSRLLEGYTF. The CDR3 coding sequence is TGTGCCAGTAGTCGGCTTTTGGAGGGCTACACCTTC.

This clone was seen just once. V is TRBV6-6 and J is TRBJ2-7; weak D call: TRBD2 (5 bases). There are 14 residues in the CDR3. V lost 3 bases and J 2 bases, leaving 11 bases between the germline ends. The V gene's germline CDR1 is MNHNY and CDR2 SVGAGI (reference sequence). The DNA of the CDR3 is TGTGCCAGCAGTTATTCAAGCGGCGCCTACGAGCAGTACTTC. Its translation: CASSYSSGAYEQYF.

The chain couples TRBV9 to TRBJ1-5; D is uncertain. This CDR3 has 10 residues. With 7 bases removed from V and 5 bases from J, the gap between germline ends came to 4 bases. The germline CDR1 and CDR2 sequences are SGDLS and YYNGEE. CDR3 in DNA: TGTGCCAGCCCTGATCAGCCCCAGCATTTT. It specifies CASPDQPQHF.

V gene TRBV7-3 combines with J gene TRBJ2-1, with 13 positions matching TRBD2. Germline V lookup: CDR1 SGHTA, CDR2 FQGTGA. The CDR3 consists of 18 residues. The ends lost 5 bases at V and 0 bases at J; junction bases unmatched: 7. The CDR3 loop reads CASSLGTSGDYSYNEQFF. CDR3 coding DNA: TGTGCCAGCAGCCTAGGGACTAGCGGGGACTACTCCTACAATGAGCAGTTCTTC.

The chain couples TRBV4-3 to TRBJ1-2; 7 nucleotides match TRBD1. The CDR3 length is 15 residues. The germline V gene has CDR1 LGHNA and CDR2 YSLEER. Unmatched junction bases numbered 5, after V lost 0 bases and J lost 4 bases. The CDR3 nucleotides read TGCGCCAGCAGCCAAGAGGGGGACAGCTCCTATGGCTACACCTTC. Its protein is CASSQEGDSSYGYTF.

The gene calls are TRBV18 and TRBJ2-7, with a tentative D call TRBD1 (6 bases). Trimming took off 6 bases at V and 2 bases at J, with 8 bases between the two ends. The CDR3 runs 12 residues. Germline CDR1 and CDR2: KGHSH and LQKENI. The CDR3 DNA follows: TGTGCCAGCTCGACAGGTACCTACGAGCAGTACTTC. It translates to CASSTGTYEQYF.